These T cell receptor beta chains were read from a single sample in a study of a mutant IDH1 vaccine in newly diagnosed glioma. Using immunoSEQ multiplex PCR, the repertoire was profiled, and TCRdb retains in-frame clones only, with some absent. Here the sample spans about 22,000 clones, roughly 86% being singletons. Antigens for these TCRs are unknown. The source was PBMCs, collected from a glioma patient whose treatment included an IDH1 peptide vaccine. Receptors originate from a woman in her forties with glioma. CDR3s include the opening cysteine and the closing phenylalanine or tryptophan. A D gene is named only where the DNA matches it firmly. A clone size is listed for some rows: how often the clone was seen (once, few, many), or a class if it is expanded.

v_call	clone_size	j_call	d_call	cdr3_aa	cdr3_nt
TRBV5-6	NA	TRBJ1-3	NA	CASSLRATSGNTIYF	TGTGCCAGCAGCTTAAGGGCCACCTCTGGAAACACCATATATTTT
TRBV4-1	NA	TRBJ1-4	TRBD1	CASSQAGTGPNEKLFF	TGCGCCAGCAGCCAAGCCGGGACAGGGCCTAATGAAAAACTGTTTTTT
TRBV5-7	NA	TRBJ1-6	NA	CASSMDLTYLRNSPLHF	TGTGCCAGCAGCATGGACCTGACCTACCTTCGAAATTCACCCCTCCACTTT
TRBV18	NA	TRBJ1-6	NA	CASSPPRPGSGSPLHF	TGTGCCAGCTCACCACCTAGGCCGGGCTCCGGTTCACCCCTCCACTTT
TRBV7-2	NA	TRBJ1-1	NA	CASSLAKGVGAFF	TGTGCCAGCAGCTTAGCGAAAGGCGTAGGGGCTTTCTTT
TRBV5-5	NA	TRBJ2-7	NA	CASSLQVSSSYEQYF	TGTGCCAGCAGCTTGCAGGTCTCGAGCTCCTACGAGCAGTACTTC
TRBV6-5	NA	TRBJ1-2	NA	CATRGNYGYTF	TGTGCCACCAGAGGGAACTATGGCTACACCTTC
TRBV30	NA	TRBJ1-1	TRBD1	CAWSRNRGLTEAFF	TGTGCCTGGAGTAGAAACAGGGGGCTTACTGAAGCTTTCTTT
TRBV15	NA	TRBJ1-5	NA	CATTPVNSNQPQHF	TGTGCCACCACCCCAGTAAATAGCAATCAGCCCCAGCATTTT
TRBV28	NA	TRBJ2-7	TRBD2	CASSLGGTSGSSYF	TGTGCCAGCAGTTTAGGGGGGACTAGCGGCAGCTCGTACTTC
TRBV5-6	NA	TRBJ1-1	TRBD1	CASSSDRGNTEAFF	TGTGCCAGCAGCTCGGACAGGGGGAACACTGAAGCTTTCTTT
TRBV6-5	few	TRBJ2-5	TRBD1	CASRPTGVETQYF	TGTGCCAGCAGACCAACAGGGGTTGAGACCCAGTACTTC
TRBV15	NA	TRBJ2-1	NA	CATSRDEQANHNEQFF	TGTGCCACCAGCAGAGATGAACAGGCGAATCACAATGAGCAGTTCTTC
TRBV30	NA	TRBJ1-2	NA	CAWQVGDGYTF	TGTGCCTGGCAAGTAGGCGATGGCTACACCTTC
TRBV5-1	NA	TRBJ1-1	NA	CASSLNRLGPTEAFF	TGCGCCAGCAGCTTGAACAGGCTGGGTCCCACTGAAGCTTTCTTT
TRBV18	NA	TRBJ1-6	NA	CASSPKYPPSYNSPLHF	TGTGCCAGCTCACCAAAGTACCCTCCATCCTATAATTCACCCCTCCACTTT
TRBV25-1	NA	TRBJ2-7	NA	CASSEVAAPYEQYF	TGTGCCAGCAGTGAGGTAGCGGCTCCCTACGAGCAGTACTTC
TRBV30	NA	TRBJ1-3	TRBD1	CAWSRTGSGNTIYF	TGTGCCTGGAGCAGGACAGGCTCTGGAAACACCATATATTTT
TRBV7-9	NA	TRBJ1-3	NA	CASTPGRASGNTIYF	TGTGCCAGCACACCCGGCCGGGCCTCTGGAAACACCATATATTTT
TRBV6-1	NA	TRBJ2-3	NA	CASSEWGSTDTQYF	TGTGCCAGCAGTGAGTGGGGGAGCACAGATACGCAGTATTTT
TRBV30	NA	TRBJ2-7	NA	CAWRGGGTGSIAF	TGTGCCTGGAGGGGCGGGGGGACAGGGTCCATCGCCTTC
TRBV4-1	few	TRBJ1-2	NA	CASSLNWGSDYGYTF	TGCGCCAGCAGCCTGAACTGGGGGAGCGACTATGGCTACACCTTC
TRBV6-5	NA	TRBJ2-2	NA	CASSRGDTGELFF	TGTGCCAGCAGTAGGGGTGACACCGGGGAGCTGTTTTTT
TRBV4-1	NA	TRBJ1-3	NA	CASSQEGQSSSGNTIYF	TGCGCCAGCAGCCAAGAGGGGCAGTCGAGCTCTGGAAACACCATATATTTT
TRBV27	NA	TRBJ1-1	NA	CASSLVLGNTEAFF	TGTGCCAGCAGTTTAGTGCTAGGGAACACTGAAGCTTTCTTT
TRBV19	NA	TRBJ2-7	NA	CASSTQGGYEQYF	TGTGCCAGTAGTACACAGGGTGGTTACGAGCAGTACTTC
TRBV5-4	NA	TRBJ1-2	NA	CASSLFSNSNYGYTF	TGTGCCAGCAGCTTGTTTTCCAACTCTAACTATGGCTACACCTTC
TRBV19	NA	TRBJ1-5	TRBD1	CATRTGINTINQPQHF	TGTGCCACCAGGACAGGGATTAACACAATCAATCAGCCCCAGCATTTT
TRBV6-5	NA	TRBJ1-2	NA	CASSPNFELNYGYTF	TGTGCCAGCAGTCCCAACTTCGAACTTAACTATGGCTACACCTTC
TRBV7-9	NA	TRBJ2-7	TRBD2	CASSFSGTSTYEQYF	TGTGCCAGCAGCTTCAGCGGGACCTCTACCTACGAGCAGTACTTC
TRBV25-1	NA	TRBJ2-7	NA	CASSASGPHYEQYF	TGTGCCAGCAGTGCCTCCGGGCCCCACTACGAGCAGTACTTC
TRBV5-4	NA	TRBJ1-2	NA	CASSLGGSNYGYTF	TGTGCCAGCAGCTTGGGAGGGAGCAACTATGGCTACACCTTC
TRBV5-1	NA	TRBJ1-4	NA	CASRGGTNEKLFF	TGCGCCAGCAGAGGCGGGACTAATGAAAAACTGTTTTTT
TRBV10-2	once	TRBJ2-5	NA	CASSFTGPQETQYF	TGCGCCAGCAGTTTTACAGGGCCCCAAGAGACCCAGTACTTC
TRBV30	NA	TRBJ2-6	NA	CASTAGANVLTF	TGTGCCTCTACAGCTGGGGCCAACGTCCTGACTTTC
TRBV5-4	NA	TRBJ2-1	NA	CASSLSRGNYNEQFF	TGTGCCAGCAGCTTGTCTAGGGGGAACTACAATGAGCAGTTCTTC
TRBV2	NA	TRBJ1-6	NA	CASRGVNSPLHF	TGTGCCAGCAGGGGAGTCAATTCACCCCTCCACTTT
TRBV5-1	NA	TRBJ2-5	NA	CASSTRGQDETQYF	TGCGCCAGCAGCACCCGGGGCCAGGATGAGACCCAGTACTTC
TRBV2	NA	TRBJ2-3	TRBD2	CASSDQRETPQYF	TGTGCCAGCAGTGACCAGCGGGAGACGCCGCAGTATTTT
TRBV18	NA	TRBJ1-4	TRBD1	CASSRGTGYEKLFF	TGTGCCAGCTCACGCGGGACAGGGTATGAAAAACTGTTTTTT
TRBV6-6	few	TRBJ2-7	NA	CASSYPGLSGYEQYF	TGTGCCAGCAGTTACCCCGGGCTCTCAGGCTACGAGCAGTACTTC
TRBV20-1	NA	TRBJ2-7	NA	CSVSRDYEQYF	TGCAGTGTGAGCAGGGACTACGAGCAGTACTTC
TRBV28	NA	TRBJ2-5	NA	CASSPGLGREVTQYF	TGTGCCAGCAGCCCCGGGTTGGGCAGGGAAGTGACCCAGTACTTC
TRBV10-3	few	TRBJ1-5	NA	CATGGDGNQPQHF	TGTGCCACGGGAGGGGATGGCAATCAGCCCCAGCATTTT
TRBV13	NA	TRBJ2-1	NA	CASSRKTGTGNEQFF	TGTGCCAGCAGCCGAAAGACCGGGACCGGCAATGAGCAGTTCTTC